This is a list of T cell receptor beta chains from one sample in a study of blood T cell repertoires in COVID-19. The assay was immunoSEQ multiplex PCR, and TCRdb's table has in-frame clones only and misses some. This sample has 98,000 or so clones, with around 84% found just once. The sequenced sample was peripheral blood. The receptor source for this set is a woman aged 60 to 75 in a cohort sampled during active or convalescent COVID-19. Each CDR3 is given with its conserved first and last residue. The order of the fields is V gene, clone size, J gene, D gene, CDR3 protein, CDR3 DNA. A D gene is named only where the DNA matches it firmly. Where a row states a size, it is once, few, many or the class of an expanded clone; other rows omit it.

V gene: TRBV6-1; clone size: once; J gene: TRBJ1-5; D gene: NA; CDR3 protein: CASSDREEISNQPQHF; CDR3 DNA: TGTGCCAGCAGTGATAGGGAGGAGATTAGCAATCAGCCCCAGCATTTT
V gene: TRBV6-5; clone size: NA; J gene: TRBJ2-7; D gene: TRBD1; CDR3 protein: CASSRTWDSYEQYF; CDR3 DNA: TGTGCCAGCAGTCGTACTTGGGACAGCTACGAGCAGTACTTC
V gene: TRBV6-5; clone size: NA; J gene: TRBJ1-2; D gene: NA; CDR3 protein: CASRDPGRHGYTF; CDR3 DNA: TGTGCCAGCAGGGACCCAGGGCGGCATGGCTACACCTTC
V gene: TRBV2; clone size: NA; J gene: TRBJ1-6; D gene: NA; CDR3 protein: CASKSAYGLGNSPLHF; CDR3 DNA: TGTGCCAGCAAGTCCGCCTACGGACTGGGAAATTCACCCCTCCACTTT
V gene: TRBV7-6; clone size: NA; J gene: TRBJ2-5; D gene: NA; CDR3 protein: CASSWERSQYF; CDR3 DNA: TGTGCCAGCAGCTGGGAGAGAAGCCAGTACTTC
V gene: TRBV5-6; clone size: NA; J gene: TRBJ2-5; D gene: TRBD1; CDR3 protein: CASSSTGGRLAETQYF; CDR3 DNA: TGTGCCAGCAGCTCGACAGGGGGGCGATTAGCAGAGACCCAGTACTTC
V gene: TRBV27; clone size: NA; J gene: TRBJ2-1; D gene: TRBD2; CDR3 protein: CASRPAGASRVDEQFF; CDR3 DNA: TGTGCCAGCAGACCCGCGGGAGCGAGTCGGGTGGATGAGCAGTTCTTC
V gene: TRBV19; clone size: NA; J gene: TRBJ2-2; D gene: NA; CDR3 protein: CANLRVSTGELFF; CDR3 DNA: TGTGCCAACCTCCGGGTCTCGACCGGGGAGCTGTTTTTT
V gene: TRBV7-8; clone size: NA; J gene: TRBJ1-6; D gene: TRBD1; CDR3 protein: CASSPVTGANSPLHF; CDR3 DNA: TGTGCCAGCAGCCCCGTGACAGGGGCCAATTCACCCCTCCACTTT
V gene: TRBV29-1; clone size: NA; J gene: TRBJ2-3; D gene: NA; CDR3 protein: CSETVATDTQYF; CDR3 DNA: TGCAGCGAGACCGTAGCCACAGATACGCAGTATTTT
V gene: TRBV3-1/TRBV3-2; clone size: NA; J gene: TRBJ2-3; D gene: TRBD2; CDR3 protein: CASSQEGLAGPTYTDTQYF; CDR3 DNA: TGTGCCAGCAGCCAAGAGGGCCTAGCGGGGCCTACTTACACAGATACGCAGTATTTT
V gene: TRBV27; clone size: once; J gene: TRBJ1-2; D gene: NA; CDR3 protein: CASRRFESDYTF; CDR3 DNA: TGTGCCAGCAGGCGATTCGAGAGCGACTACACCTTC
V gene: TRBV3-1/TRBV3-2; clone size: NA; J gene: TRBJ2-7; D gene: TRBD2; CDR3 protein: CASSQVGRVEEQYF; CDR3 DNA: TGTGCCAGCAGCCAAGTGGGGAGGGTGGAAGAGCAGTACTTC
V gene: TRBV6-5; clone size: NA; J gene: TRBJ1-5; D gene: TRBD1; CDR3 protein: CASRPPDRVQAQHF; CDR3 DNA: TGTGCCAGCCGCCCCCCCGACAGGGTCCAAGCCCAGCATTTT
V gene: TRBV29-1; clone size: NA; J gene: TRBJ1-1; D gene: NA; CDR3 protein: CSAFFRRGGTEAFF; CDR3 DNA: TGCAGCGCTTTTTTCCGTCGGGGTGGGACTGAAGCTTTCTTT
V gene: TRBV29-1; clone size: NA; J gene: TRBJ2-1; D gene: TRBD2; CDR3 protein: CSVSSGGPPNEQFF; CDR3 DNA: TGCAGCGTTTCTTCGGGGGGGCCCCCCAATGAGCAGTTCTTC
V gene: TRBV19; clone size: NA; J gene: TRBJ2-3; D gene: TRBD1; CDR3 protein: CATSDRGWVADTQYF; CDR3 DNA: TGTGCCACCTCGGACAGGGGGTGGGTGGCAGATACGCAGTATTTT
V gene: TRBV5-4; clone size: NA; J gene: TRBJ1-2; D gene: TRBD1; CDR3 protein: CASSLFGQGSYGYTF; CDR3 DNA: TGTGCCAGCAGCTTGTTCGGACAGGGATCCTATGGCTACACCTTC
V gene: TRBV27; clone size: NA; J gene: TRBJ1-6; D gene: NA; CDR3 protein: CASRPQGYNSPLHF; CDR3 DNA: TGTGCCAGCAGACCACAGGGCTATAATTCACCCCTCCACTTT
V gene: TRBV19; clone size: NA; J gene: TRBJ1-1; D gene: NA; CDR3 protein: CASSIVADTEAFF; CDR3 DNA: TGTGCCAGTAGTATCGTCGCGGACACTGAAGCTTTCTTT
V gene: TRBV6-6; clone size: NA; J gene: TRBJ2-5; D gene: NA; CDR3 protein: CASTRGKGLETQYF; CDR3 DNA: TGTGCCAGCACCAGGGGAAAGGGGCTCGAGACCCAGTACTTC
V gene: TRBV5-1; clone size: few; J gene: TRBJ2-7; D gene: NA; CDR3 protein: CASSSYRDTHYEQYF; CDR3 DNA: TGCGCCAGCAGCTCTTATCGGGACACCCACTACGAGCAGTACTTC
V gene: TRBV2; clone size: few; J gene: TRBJ2-7; D gene: TRBD2; CDR3 protein: CASSFSGSSPGEQYF; CDR3 DNA: TGTGCCAGCAGTTTTAGCGGGTCATCTCCGGGGGAGCAGTACTTC
V gene: TRBV18; clone size: NA; J gene: TRBJ1-2; D gene: TRBD1; CDR3 protein: CASSPRTGTGTGSNGYTF; CDR3 DNA: TGTGCCAGCTCACCACGAACAGGTACAGGGACAGGGTCAAACGGCTACACCTTC
V gene: TRBV6-5; clone size: NA; J gene: TRBJ1-3; D gene: NA; CDR3 protein: CASSYDRSGNTIYF; CDR3 DNA: TGTGCCAGCAGCTACGACAGATCTGGAAACACCATATATTTT
V gene: TRBV6-1; clone size: NA; J gene: TRBJ1-5; D gene: NA; CDR3 protein: CASSEAQGGGQPQHF; CDR3 DNA: TGTGCCAGCAGTGAAGCGCAAGGGGGGGGTCAGCCCCAGCATTTT
V gene: TRBV9; clone size: NA; J gene: TRBJ1-2; D gene: NA; CDR3 protein: CASSPGGAGSGGYTF; CDR3 DNA: TGTGCCAGCAGCCCCGGGGGGGCGGGATCAGGTGGCTACACCTTC
V gene: TRBV27; clone size: NA; J gene: TRBJ2-2; D gene: TRBD2; CDR3 protein: CASSFVLGGAGLGTGELFF; CDR3 DNA: TGTGCCAGCAGTTTTGTCCTCGGGGGGGCCGGGTTAGGCACCGGGGAGCTGTTTTTT
V gene: TRBV7-9; clone size: NA; J gene: TRBJ2-4; D gene: TRBD1; CDR3 protein: CASSSGQGARNIQYF; CDR3 DNA: TGTGCCAGCAGCTCCGGACAGGGGGCAAGAAACATTCAGTACTTC